This record concerns one TCR beta chain sequence. The study ran its PCR with 60 Vbeta and 13 Jbeta primers. Clones were sequenced by immunoSEQ multiplex PCR, and TCRdb holds only the in-frame ones, with some missing. The sample yields under 250,000 clones, around 78% seen once. The sample comes from a study of cytomegalovirus exposure and HLA in healthy donors. The source material was PBMCs. The receptor's source is a boy younger than 18 in good health and CMV-seronegative.

The CDR3 DNA sequence: TGCGCCAGCAGCTTAAGGGGAATCGAGGATGAGCAGTTCTTC. Encoded protein: CASSLRGIEDEQFF. This chain links TRBV5-1 with TRBJ2-1; weak D call: TRBD1 (5 bases). The germline gives CDR1 SGHRS, CDR2 YFSETQ. The CDR3 is made up of 14 amino acids. The V gene lost 2 bases and the J gene lost 8 bases, with 14 bases spanning the gap.